Listed here are 17 T cell receptor beta chains from one sample, sequenced in a study of blood T cells in healthy people across ages. A sample-barcoded 5' primer and a J-beta primer mix were used in a second PCR of roughly 7 to 12 cycles. TCRdb re-called the 5' RACE reads through MiXCR, storing one row per CDR3 protein. The sample includes 2 million or so distinct CDR3 sequences, less than 50% of them seen just once. Sequenced sample: blood. The receptors stem from a woman aged 40 to 49 in good health.

This clonotype was counted only a few times. The chain has TRBV20-1 and TRBJ2-3; D is possibly TRBD1 (7 bases). Per germline, CDR1 DFQATT and CDR2 SNEGSKA (reference sequence). The CDR3 contains 15 residues. V dropped 4 bases and J dropped 4 bases, with 18 bases sitting between them. CDR3 nucleotide sequence: TGCAGTGCTACATCCAGGGGGGTTGCCCCAGATACGCAGTATTTT. Protein: CSATSRGVAPDTQYF.

The V and J genes are TRBV9 and TRBJ2-3; no reliable D call. Germline CDR1 SGDLS, CDR2 YYNGEE. The CDR3 length is 13 residues. V was shortened by 3 bases and J by 5 bases, with 10 bases between the two germline ends. The CDR3 here is CASSGGSGDTQYF. The CDR3 DNA follows: TGTGCCAGCAGCGGTGGTTCAGGAGATACGCAGTATTTT.

This clonotype was seen a handful of times. V is TRBV7-8 and J is TRBJ2-7, with D tentatively TRBD1 (6 bases). Gene TRBJ2-4 matches the end of the DNA better, so the J call may be wrong. This CDR3 spans 13 amino acids. From germline, CDR1 is SGHVS and CDR2 FQNEAQ. The CDR3 DNA is TGTGCCAGCAGCTTAGCGGACAGAAACATTCAGTACTTC. Amino acids: CASSLADRNIQYF.

The genes are TRBV2 and TRBJ2-5, with 9 positions matching TRBD1. Germline V gene data show CDR1 as SNHLY and CDR2 as FYNNEI. The CDR3 is made up of 15 amino acids. The V gene end was trimmed by 4 bases and the J gene end by 4 bases; junction bases not matched to a gene: 7. CDR3 DNA: TGTGCCAGCAGTGGTGGGACAGGGTTCGGAGAGACCCAGTACTTC. As protein: CASSGGTGFGETQYF.

The CDR3 is CSAELRTTQETQYF. The CDR3 DNA reads TGCAGTGCTGAGCTAAGGACTACCCAAGAGACCCAGTACTTC. The gene calls are TRBV20-1 and TRBJ2-5; perhaps TRBD2 as D (6 bases). The V end was cut by 5 bases, the J end by 1 base, with 14 bases between. This CDR3 is 14 amino acids long. Germline CDR1 and CDR2: DFQATT and SNEGSKA (reference sequence).

This rearrangement joins TRBV6-6 to TRBJ2-1, with 8 bases identical to TRBD1. CDR3 length: 17 amino acids. Trimming removed 0 bases from V and 6 bases from J; junction bases left unmatched: 10. CDR1 is MNHNY, CDR2 SVGAGI, per germline (reference sequence). As DNA, the CDR3 is TGTGCCAGCAGTTACTCGAAGGACAGGGAAAATGCCAATGAGCAGTTCTTC. This gives the protein CASSYSKDRENANEQFF.

The V call is TRBV20-1, the J call TRBJ2-7, with TRBD2 as a possible D gene (6 bases). The V and J ends lost 6 bases and 0 bases respectively, with 18 bases between them. Per the germline V gene, CDR1 is DFQATT and CDR2 is SNEGSKA (reference sequence). The CDR3 length is 15 residues. CDR3: CSASSRYGSSYEQYF. In DNA form, the CDR3 reads TGCAGTGCCAGTTCACGATACGGGAGCTCCTACGAGCAGTACTTC.

DNA of the CDR3: TGCGCCAGCAGCTCGGGAAAAATGAACACTGAAGCTTTCTTT. Translating it yields CASSSGKMNTEAFF. The V gene is TRBV5-1, the J gene TRBJ1-1, with D uncertain. Germline V gene sequence: CDR1 SGHRS, CDR2 YFSETQ. This CDR3 has 14 amino acids. The germline V and J ends were trimmed by 3 bases and 0 bases, with 9 bases remaining between them. The complete variable domain, with remaining parts taken from reference TRBV5-1 and TRBJ1-1, reads KAGVTQTPRYLIKTRGQQVTLSCSPISGHRSVSWYQQTPGQGLQFLFEYFSETQRNKGNFPGRFSGRQFSNSRSEMNVSTLELGDSALYLCASSSGKMNTEAFFGQGTRLTVV.

This clonotype was recorded only once. V is TRBV4-1 and J is TRBJ1-2; unclear D gene. Germline assignment: CDR1 MGHRA and CDR2 YSYEKL. Trimming cost V 0 bases and J 2 bases, with 16 bases left between them. The CDR3 has 17 amino acids. The CDR3: CASSQEGAGSDNYGYTF. In DNA form, the CDR3 reads TGCGCCAGCAGCCAAGAGGGCGCTGGGTCCGACAACTATGGCTACACCTTC.

This clonotype was observed at least ten times. This chain connects TRBV7-2 to TRBJ2-7, with D unresolved. Germline V CDR1 and CDR2: SGHTA, FQGNSA. CDR3 length equals 15 residues. V lost 2 bases and J lost 2, with 13 bases in between. CDR3 DNA sequence: TGTGCCAGCAGCTTACGGCAGAGAGGACCCTACGAGCAGTACTTC. Translation: CASSLRQRGPYEQYF.

This rearrangement joins TRBV5-1 to TRBJ2-5, with D possibly TRBD1 on 6 matching bases. Between the trimmed V and J ends, which lost 5 bases and 5 bases, there was a span of 16 bases. The germline V gene encodes CDR1 SGHRS and CDR2 YFSETQ. CDR3 size: 14 residues. CDR3 protein: CASSPRDNEETQYF. CDR3 coding DNA: TGCGCCAGCAGTCCCCGGGACAACGAGGAGACCCAGTACTTC. The variable domain in full, completed from reference TRBV5-1 and TRBJ2-5, reads KAGVTQTPRYLIKTRGQQVTLSCSPISGHRSVSWYQQTPGQGLQFLFEYFSETQRNKGNFPGRFSGRQFSNSRSEMNVSTLELGDSALYLCASSPRDNEETQYFGPGTRLLVL.

This clonotype has only a few counts. The chain is built from TRBV2 and TRBJ2-7; D perhaps matches TRBD2 (7 bases). Germline V gives CDR1 SNHLY, CDR2 FYNNEI. V lost 5 bases and J 3 bases, leaving 17 bases between the germline ends. CDR3 length: 15 residues. The CDR3 sequence is CASSRRTGGVYEQYF. The CDR3, as DNA: TGTGCCAGCAGTCGAAGAACGGGGGGCGTCTACGAGCAGTACTTC.

This clonotype was seen once. The chain joins TRBV28 to TRBJ2-7, with 7 nucleotides matching TRBD2. The end of the DNA fits TRBJ2-5 better, so the J call may be wrong. Germline assignment: CDR1 MDHEN and CDR2 SYDVKM. This CDR3 region has 14 residues. CDR3 residues: CASSSGGSLETQYF. For the CDR3, the DNA is TGTGCCAGCAGTTCCGGGGGGTCCCTGGAGACCCAGTACTTC.

The chain joins TRBV12-3 or TRBV12-4 to TRBJ1-2; a possible D gene is TRBD1 (5 bases). Trimming took off 6 bases at V and 8 bases at J, with 25 bases between the two ends. This CDR3 has 16 amino acids. DNA of the CDR3: TGTGCCAGCAGACGCGACGGGACCGCTGGCCCGGGGGGCTACACCTTC. Translation: CASRRDGTAGPGGYTF.

The chain has TRBV28 and TRBJ2-5, with D uncertain. The V end was cut by 6 bases, the J end by 1 base, with 15 bases between. Germline V gene data show CDR1 as MDHEN and CDR2 as SYDVKM. This CDR3 is built from 15 residues. The CDR3 is CASSPPTVIQETQYF. For the CDR3, the DNA is TGTGCCAGCAGCCCCCCCACAGTCATCCAAGAGACCCAGTACTTC.

The CDR3 spells CSARIVQGLNTEAFF. In DNA form, the CDR3 reads TGCAGTGCTAGGATAGTACAGGGTTTAAACACTGAAGCTTTCTTT. V is TRBV20-1 and J is TRBJ1-1, with a possible D match to TRBD1 (6 bases). The CDR3 covers 15 residues. Trimming removed 3 bases from V and 2 bases from J, with 16 bases in between. Germline values: CDR1 DFQATT, CDR2 SNEGSKA (reference sequence).

This clonotype has more than one count but fewer than ten. V is TRBV4-3 and J is TRBJ2-1; D is unresolved. Germline CDR1 reads LGHNA; CDR2 reads YSLEER. This CDR3 comprises 18 residues. V lost 3 bases, J lost 1 base, and 19 bases lay in between. The chain's CDR3 is CASSQARRRVGSYNEQFF. CDR3 DNA sequence: TGCGCCAGCAGCCAGGCCCGTCGAAGGGTAGGGTCCTACAATGAGCAGTTCTTC.